The next 28 T cell receptor beta chains were all read from a single sample in a study of beta chain features in type 1 diabetes. The authors reverse transcribed all of the isolated RNA, so sequencing captured expressed TCRB transcripts. Using immunoSEQ multiplex PCR, the repertoire was profiled, and TCRdb retains in-frame clones only, with some absent. The table shows about 900,000 clones, with 15% to 20% occurring only once. Sequencing used naive CD4+ T cells from blood. All receptors derive from a woman aged 18-35 years in good health.

CDR3 region: CASSFVGAQETQYF. CDR3 DNA: TGTGCCAGCAGTTTCGTGGGAGCCCAAGAGACCCAGTACTTC. The rearrangement joins TRBV28 to TRBJ2-5, with D possibly matching TRBD2 (5 bases). V was pared by 3 bases and J by 1 base, with 9 bases between. Germline CDR1 reads MDHEN; CDR2 reads SYDVKM. CDR3 length: 14 amino acids.

This clone appeared a few times. The sample holds other DNA sequences that translate to the same CDR3. The chain joins TRBV6-5 to TRBJ1-1, with unresolved D. The CDR3 is made up of 13 amino acids. V lost 0 bases to trimming and J lost 0 bases, with 2 bases between them. In germline, CDR1 is MNHEY, CDR2 SVGAGI. CDR3 coding DNA: TGTGCCAGCAGTTACTCGGTGAACACTGAAGCTTTCTTT. Translated: CASSYSVNTEAFF.

The rearrangement joins TRBV15 to TRBJ2-1, with no clear D. Germline V lookup: CDR1 LNHNV, CDR2 YYDKDF (reference sequence). The CDR3 extends over 14 amino acids. V lost 6 bases, J lost 2 bases, and 11 bases lay in between. CDR3 protein: CATRVFGPYNEQFF. The CDR3 nucleotides read TGTGCCACCAGGGTTTTCGGGCCCTACAATGAGCAGTTCTTC.

This rearrangement joins TRBV27 to TRBJ2-1; no firm D call. The CDR3 spans 15 residues. Trimming took off 2 bases at V and 3 bases at J, with 11 bases between the two ends. Germline CDR1 is MNHEY and CDR2 is SMNVEV (reference sequence). This chain's CDR3 is CASSLLSLHYNEQFF. The DNA of the CDR3 is TGTGCCAGCAGTTTACTAAGCCTGCACTACAATGAGCAGTTCTTC.

The chain carries TRBV6-1 and TRBJ1-1, with 9 nucleotides matching TRBD1. The CDR3 totals 14 residues. The V segment lost 6 bases and the J segment 5 bases; nucleotides outside the gene matches: 7. Germline V gives CDR1 MNHNS, CDR2 SASEGT. The CDR3 DNA sequence: TGTGCCAGCAGCCTAACAGGGGGCCGGACTGAAGCTTTCTTT. It yields the protein CASSLTGGRTEAFF.

Remarks on this clone: This same CDR3 is encoded by further DNA sequences in the sample. The V and J genes are TRBV7-9 and TRBJ2-5; D gene uncertain. CDR3 size: 12 residues. The V gene's germline CDR1 is SEHNR and CDR2 FQNEAQ (reference sequence). Trimming removed 3 bases from V and 3 bases from J, with 5 bases in between. CDR3 bases: TGTGCCAGCAGCTTGGTAGAAGAGACCCAGTACTTC. Translated: CASSLVEETQYF.

This clone was found a few times. The rearrangement links TRBV7-2 to TRBJ2-5, with D possibly TRBD1 on 6 matching bases. The J call may be in error: the DNA end matches TRBJ2-7 better. Germline lookup yields CDR1 SGHTA and CDR2 FQGNSA. This CDR3 is 12 amino acids long. The CDR3 spells CASSPGQREQYF. CDR3 coding DNA: TGTGCCAGCAGCCCAGGACAGCGCGAGCAGTACTTC.

The chain uses TRBV6-6 and TRBJ2-3; unclear D gene. Germline V CDR1 and CDR2: MNHNY, SVGAGI (reference sequence). V lost 6 bases, J lost 6 bases, and 13 bases lay in between. The CDR3 sequence is 13 residues long. The CDR3 DNA follows: TGTGCCAGCAGCCGGACCCATGGGGATACGCAGTATTTT. This encodes CASSRTHGDTQYF.

On this clone: This sample includes further DNA sequences coding for the same CDR3. The chain recombines TRBV18 with TRBJ2-7; D is possibly TRBD1 or TRBD2 (5 bases each). This CDR3 has 12 residues. Trimming removed 0 bases at V and 7 bases at J, with 7 bases between. Per the germline V gene, CDR1 is KGHSH and CDR2 is LQKENI. The CDR3 loop reads CASSPPEGEQYF. The CDR3 bases are TGTGCCAGCTCACCACCCGAGGGGGAGCAGTACTTC.

V is TRBV15 and J is TRBJ1-5, with 10 nucleotides matching TRBD1. The CDR3 is 19 residues long. V gave up 7 bases and J gave up 0 bases; unmatched junction bases: 15. CDR1 is LNHNV, CDR2 YYDKDF, per germline (reference sequence). The CDR3 loop reads CATTLAWDRGTYSNQPQHF. In DNA form, the CDR3 reads TGTGCCACCACACTAGCCTGGGACAGGGGAACTTATAGCAATCAGCCCCAGCATTTT.

This clone was seen a few times. V gene TRBV16 combines with J gene TRBJ2-1; TRBD2 matches 9 bases. The V gene's germline CDR1 is KGHSY and CDR2 FQNENV. The CDR3 contains 13 residues. With 1 base clipped from V and 15 bases from J, the junction kept 7 bases outside the gene matches. CDR3: CASSQYTSGWSFF. The CDR3 coding sequence is TGTGCCAGCAGCCAATATACTAGCGGGTGGTCGTTCTTC. The full variable domain, completed using reference TRBV16 and TRBJ2-1, is GEEVAQTPKHLVRGEGQKAKLYCAPIKGHSYVFWYQQVLKNEFKFLISFQNENVFDETGMPKERFSAKCLPNSPCSLEIQATKLEDSAVYFCASSQYTSGWSFFGPGTRLTVL.

The genes are TRBV6-5 and TRBJ2-1; 8 nucleotides line up with TRBD2. CDR1 is MNHEY, CDR2 SVGAGI, per germline. J was trimmed by 9 bases and V by 0 bases; bases with no gene match: 10. The length of the CDR3 is 16 residues. The CDR3 sequence: CASSYSSGGRPREQFF. The CDR3 bases are TGTGCCAGCAGTTACTCGTCGGGCGGGAGGCCCCGTGAGCAGTTCTTC.

This chain uses TRBV4-3 with TRBJ2-4; maybe TRBD1 (5 bases). The V gene lost 0 bases and the J gene lost 0 bases, with 15 bases spanning the gap. This CDR3 has 18 amino acids. Germline CDR1 and CDR2: LGHNA and YSLEER. The CDR3: CASSQDSGQNLAKNIQYF. The CDR3 DNA sequence: TGCGCCAGCAGCCAAGATTCCGGACAAAATCTAGCCAAAAACATTCAGTACTTC.

Only a few counts were recorded for this clone. V and J are TRBV10-3 and TRBJ2-2, with D possibly called TRBD1 or TRBD2 (5 bases each). Trimming cost V 0 bases and J 1 base, with 6 bases left between them. CDR3 length: 15 amino acids. Germline assignment: CDR1 ENHRY and CDR2 SYGVKD. In nucleotides, the CDR3 is TGTGCCATCAGTGAGTCTGGGGGGAACACCGGGGAGCTGTTTTTT. Its protein product is CAISESGGNTGELFF.

Only a few counts were recorded for this clone. V and J are TRBV27 and TRBJ2-2, with D possibly being TRBD1 or TRBD2 (6 bases each). V gave up 5 bases and J gave up 6 bases, with 16 bases separating them. Germline V gives CDR1 MNHEY, CDR2 SMNVEV (reference sequence). The CDR3 is 15 amino acids. CDR3 bases: TGTGCCAGCAGTCCCGGAGGGTGGACAGCCGGGGAGCTGTTTTTT. Its protein product is CASSPGGWTAGELFF.

This chain connects TRBV6-6 to TRBJ1-3; 9 positions agree with TRBD1. CDR1 is MNHNY and CDR2 is SVGAGI in the germline V gene (reference sequence). Trimming cost V 11 bases and J 2 bases; bases outside gene matches: 7. The CDR3 covers 14 residues. CDR3: CAGRTGETGNTIYF. The CDR3, as DNA: TGTGCCGGCCGGACAGGGGAGACTGGAAACACCATATATTTT.

This clone was found a few times. This sample includes further DNA sequences coding for the same CDR3. V gene TRBV28 combines with J gene TRBJ1-1; D is unclear. This CDR3 region has 12 residues. V lost 5 bases and J lost 5, with 9 bases in between. Germline V gives CDR1 MDHEN, CDR2 SYDVKM. The CDR3: CASSPPRTEAFF. DNA of the CDR3: TGTGCCAGCAGTCCCCCCAGAACTGAAGCTTTCTTT.

This clone was counted a few times. The chain joins TRBV6-6 to TRBJ1-4; a possible D gene is TRBD1 (6 bases). The CDR3 loop spans 15 amino acids. Deletions cut 8 bases from V and 3 bases from J, with 16 bases between. The germline gives CDR1 MNHNY, CDR2 SVGAGI (reference sequence). The CDR3 DNA sequence: TGTGCCAGCCGAAGCAGGGGAGCGGCTAATGAAAAACTGTTTTTT. As protein: CASRSRGAANEKLFF.

This clone was counted a single time. The CDR3 nucleotides are TGTGCCAGCAGCCTAGGACGGGGAGGGGGTCAGCCCCAGCATTTT. Amino acids: CASSLGRGGGQPQHF. The chain employs TRBV11-2 and TRBJ1-5; a possible D gene is TRBD1 (6 bases). The germline gives CDR1 SGHAT, CDR2 FQNNGV. CDR3 length equals 15 residues. With 5 bases removed from V and 6 bases from J, the gap between germline ends came to 17 bases.

This clone was counted a few times. Other DNA sequences from this sample encode an identical CDR3 as well. This chain's CDR3 is CASSFRGEQFF. DNA of the CDR3: TGTGCCAGCAGTTTCCGTGGTGAGCAGTTCTTC. The V and J genes are TRBV28 and TRBJ2-1; D is undetermined. Germline V gives CDR1 MDHEN, CDR2 SYDVKM. The CDR3 is made up of 11 amino acids. V dropped 3 bases and J dropped 9 bases, with 6 bases sitting between them.

The table lists this clone with a few counts. The V and J genes are TRBV7-8 and TRBJ1-4; no clear D. V lost 4 bases and J 3 bases, leaving 9 bases between the germline ends. Germline V gene lookup returns CDR1 SGHVS and CDR2 FQNEAQ. CDR3 size: 14 residues. CDR3 nucleotides: TGTGCCAGCAGCTCAGTGGGTCCTAATGAAAAACTGTTTTTT. This translates into CASSSVGPNEKLFF.

This chain links TRBV28 with TRBJ2-6; unclear D gene. CDR1 is MDHEN, CDR2 SYDVKM, per germline. This CDR3 has 18 residues. Trimming left V 8 bases short and J 0 bases short, with 20 bases between. The CDR3 loop reads CASEVRNRPSSGANVLTF. The CDR3 coding sequence is TGTGCCAGCGAAGTTAGAAACCGGCCAAGCTCTGGGGCCAACGTCCTGACTTTC.

This clone came up a few times. This chain connects TRBV4-3 to TRBJ2-1; tentative D call: TRBD2 (6 bases). The V end lost 1 base, the J end lost 0 bases, and 19 bases lay between the germline ends. Per germline, CDR1 LGHNA and CDR2 YSLEER. This CDR3 is 19 amino acids long. In DNA, the CDR3 is TGCGCCAGCAGCCAAGCGGATTACACTAGCAGCAACTCCTACAATGAGCAGTTCTTC. Translating it yields CASSQADYTSSNSYNEQFF.

This chain connects TRBV7-2 to TRBJ2-1, with unresolved D. CDR3 length: 14 residues. Per germline, CDR1 SGHTA and CDR2 FQGNSA. V lost 3 bases, J lost 5 bases, and 11 bases lay in between. CDR3 sequence: CASSFYVENNEQFF. The CDR3 DNA follows: TGTGCCAGCAGCTTTTACGTAGAGAACAATGAGCAGTTCTTC.

This clone was counted a few times. This sample includes further DNA sequences coding for the same CDR3. This chain links TRBV7-2 with TRBJ1-5; tentative D call: TRBD1 (6 bases). The germline gives CDR1 SGHTA, CDR2 FQGNSA. The CDR3 has 13 residues. The V end was cut by 1 base, the J end by 7 bases, with 8 bases between. The CDR3: CASSLDGGQPQHF. CDR3 nucleotide sequence: TGTGCCAGCAGCTTAGATGGGGGCCAGCCCCAGCATTTT. The full variable domain, rest sourced from reference TRBV7-2 and TRBJ1-5, is GAGVSQSPSNKVTEKGKDVELRCDPISGHTALYWYRQSLGQGLEFLIYFQGNSAPDKSGLPSDRFSAERTGGSVSTLTIQRTQQEDSAVYLCASSLDGGQPQHFGDGTRLSIL.

The chain couples TRBV6-1 to TRBJ2-7; D is perhaps TRBD1 (6 bases). The V end lost 6 bases, the J end lost 4 bases, and 16 bases lay between the germline ends. Germline V gives CDR1 MNHNS, CDR2 SASEGT. This CDR3 spans 14 amino acids. The CDR3 sequence is CASSTGSALYEQYF. CDR3 DNA sequence: TGTGCCAGCAGCACAGGGTCGGCCCTATACGAGCAGTACTTC.

This rearrangement joins TRBV6-1 to TRBJ2-5; D gene unclear. Germline CDR1 reads MNHNS; CDR2 reads SASEGT. The CDR3 is 13 residues long. The V and J ends lost 4 bases and 1 base respectively, with 7 bases between them. The CDR3 DNA reads TGTGCCAGCAGTGTGGTCCCCCAAGAGACCCAGTACTTC. Its translation is CASSVVPQETQYF.

The V gene is TRBV19, the J gene TRBJ2-1, with 9 bases identical to TRBD2. This CDR3 has 14 residues. Per the germline V gene, CDR1 is LNHDA and CDR2 is SQIVND (reference sequence). V gave up 4 bases and J gave up 8 bases; unmatched junction bases: 6. DNA for the CDR3: TGTGCCAGTAGTACCAGCGGGAGGTTCCATGAGCAGTTCTTC. As protein: CASSTSGRFHEQFF.